This T cell receptor beta chain was recorded in a study of technical replicates of blood from four donors. This CDR3 is 12 amino acids long. In germline, CDR1 is SGHNT, CDR2 YYREEE (reference sequence). V gave up 1 base and J gave up 3 bases, with 5 bases separating them. The table came from immunoSEQ multiplex PCR; TCRdb's copy has only in-frame clones and leaves some out. The repertoire holds about 97,000 clones, with about 95% as singletons. This sequence was found in a human donor in good health. The V gene is TRBV5-4, the J gene TRBJ2-7; D is unresolved. Sequences were obtained from T cells isolated from PBMCs. Written as DNA, the CDR3 is TGTGCCAGCAGCTTGCCCAGCTACGAGCAGTACTTC. Translated: CASSLPSYEQYF.